These 4 T cell receptor beta chains were all obtained from the same sample, sequenced in a study of blood T cell repertoires in COVID-19. Profiling relied on immunoSEQ multiplex PCR, and the TCRdb table lists in-frame clones only, not all of them. The data contain approximately 350,000 clones, more than 75% of them singletons. Sequences were obtained from peripheral blood. The source of these receptors is a woman aged 50 to 60 with COVID-19, enrolled during active disease.

V gene TRBV10-3 combines with J gene TRBJ2-1; D perhaps matches TRBD2 (5 bases). This CDR3 is 16 amino acids long. The V gene's germline CDR1 is ENHRY and CDR2 SYGVKD. Trimming removed 2 bases from V and 3 bases from J, with 14 bases in between. CDR3 sequence reads: CAISEGVRAGYNEQFF. The CDR3 region has the DNA TGTGCCATCAGTGAGGGGGTGAGGGCCGGCTACAATGAGCAGTTCTTC.

This clone appeared a few times. The chain joins TRBV5-4 to TRBJ1-6; no definite D call. The germline V gene has CDR1 SGHNT and CDR2 YYREEE (reference sequence). Trimming left V 5 bases short and J 15 bases short, with 21 bases between. CDR3 length: 14 amino acids. The CDR3 bases are TGTGCCAGCAGTTTTGGTGTGGCCCGGCAGGACCTCCACTTT. As protein: CASSFGVARQDLHF. Full variable domain (remainder filled in from reference TRBV5-4 and TRBJ1-6): ETGVTQSPTHLIKTRGQQVTLRCSSQSGHNTVSWYQQALGQGPQFIFQYYREEENGRGNFPPRFSGLQFPNYSSELNVNALELDDSALYLCASSFGVARQDLHFGNGTRLTVT.

This clone has only a few counts. V usage is TRBV19 and J usage is TRBJ1-5, with TRBD1 identical over 11 bases. Germline trimming cut 4 bases from V and 7 bases from J; bases unmatched to any gene: 6. Germline CDR1 reads LNHDA; CDR2 reads SQIVND (reference sequence). The CDR3 is made up of 15 amino acids. This chain's CDR3 is CASSRDRGGWQPQHF. For the CDR3, the DNA is TGTGCCAGTAGTAGGGACAGGGGGGGTTGGCAGCCCCAGCATTTT.

This clone was picked up many times. The chain is built from TRBV3-1 (or the pseudogene TRBV3-2) and TRBJ2-1, with 14 bases fitting TRBD2. The CDR3 is 20 residues long. From germline, CDR1 is LGHDT and CDR2 YNNKEL (reference sequence). Trimming removed 6 bases from V and 4 bases from J; junction bases left unmatched: 17. CDR3 in amino acids: CASRQMGGTSGRGRYNEQFF. CDR3 sequence (DNA): TGTGCCAGCAGACAAATGGGGGGGACTAGCGGGAGAGGAAGGTACAATGAGCAGTTCTTC.